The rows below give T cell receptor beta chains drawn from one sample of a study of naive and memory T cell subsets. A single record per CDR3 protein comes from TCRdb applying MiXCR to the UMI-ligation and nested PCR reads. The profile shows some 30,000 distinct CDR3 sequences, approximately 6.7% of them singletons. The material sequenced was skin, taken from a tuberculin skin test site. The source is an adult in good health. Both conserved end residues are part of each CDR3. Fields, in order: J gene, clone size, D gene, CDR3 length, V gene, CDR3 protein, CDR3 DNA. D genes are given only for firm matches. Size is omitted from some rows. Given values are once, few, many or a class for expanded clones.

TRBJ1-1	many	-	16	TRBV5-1	CASSSQWTDLNTEAFF	TGCGCCAGCAGCTCGCAATGGACAGATTTAAACACTGAAGCTTTCTTT
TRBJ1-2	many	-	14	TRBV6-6	CASSYSPPLYGYTF	TGTGCCAGCAGTTACTCCCCCCCTCTATATGGCTACACCTTC
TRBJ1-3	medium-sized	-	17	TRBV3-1	CASSQRPPGYSGNTIYF	TGTGCCAGCAGCCAAAGGCCGCCGGGTTACTCTGGAAACACCATATATTTT
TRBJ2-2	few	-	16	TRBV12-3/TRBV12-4	CASSWTYRLRTGELFF	TGTGCCAGCAGTTGGACCTACCGACTTAGAACCGGGGAGCTGTTTTTT
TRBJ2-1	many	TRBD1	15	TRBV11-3	CASSARTGGNNEQFF	TGTGCCAGCAGCGCCCGGACAGGGGGCAACAATGAGCAGTTCTTC
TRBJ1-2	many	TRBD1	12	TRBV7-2	CASGDRGYGYTF	TGTGCCAGCGGGGACAGGGGGTATGGCTACACCTTC
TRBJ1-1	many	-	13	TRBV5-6	CASSLDLNTEAFF	TGTGCCAGCAGCTTGGACCTAAACACTGAAGCTTTCTTT
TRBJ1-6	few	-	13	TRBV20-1	CSAGDLEASPLHF	TGCAGTGCTGGGGACCTAGAGGCTTCACCCCTCCACTTT
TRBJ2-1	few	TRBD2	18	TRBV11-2	CASSFPTSGGAGYNEQFF	TGTGCCAGCAGCTTCCCAACTAGCGGGGGGGCCGGTTACAATGAGCAGTTCTTC
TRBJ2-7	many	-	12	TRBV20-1	CSASYRVHEQYF	TGCAGTGCTTCCTACAGGGTCCACGAGCAGTACTTC
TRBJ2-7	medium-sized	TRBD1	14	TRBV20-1	CSALRGQGPYEQYF	TGCAGTGCCCTAAGGGGACAGGGGCCCTACGAGCAGTACTTC
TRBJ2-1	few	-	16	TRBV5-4	CASSFSSGASYNEQFF	TGTGCCAGCAGCTTTTCCAGTGGGGCTTCCTACAATGAGCAGTTCTTC
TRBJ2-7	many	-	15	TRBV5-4	CASSLGGGGAYEQYF	TGTGCCAGCAGCTTGGGTGGAGGGGGGGCCTACGAGCAGTACTTC
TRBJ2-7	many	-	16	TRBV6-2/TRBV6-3	CASSYPYRDQPYEQYF	TGTGCCAGCAGTTACCCCTACAGGGATCAGCCCTACGAGCAGTACTTC
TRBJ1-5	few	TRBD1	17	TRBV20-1	CSARDLRQGYSNQPQHF	TGCAGTGCTAGAGATTTGAGACAGGGGTATAGCAATCAGCCCCAGCATTTT
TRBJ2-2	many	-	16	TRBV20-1	CSARERGLAYTGELFF	TGCAGTGCTAGAGAGAGGGGACTGGCGTACACCGGGGAGCTGTTTTTT
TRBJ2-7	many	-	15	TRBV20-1	CSARDQESFSYEQYF	TGCAGTGCTAGAGATCAGGAGTCCTTCTCCTACGAGCAGTACTTC
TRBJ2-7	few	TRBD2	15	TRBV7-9	CASSRSGGRSYEQYF	TGTGCCAGCAGCCGTAGCGGGGGACGGAGCTACGAGCAGTACTTC
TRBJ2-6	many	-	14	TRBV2	CASKQSSGANVLTF	TGTGCCAGCAAGCAAAGCTCTGGGGCCAACGTCCTGACTTTC
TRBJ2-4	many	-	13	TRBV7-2	CASSQQTGVVQYF	TGTGCCAGCAGTCAACAAACAGGCGTAGTTCAGTACTTC
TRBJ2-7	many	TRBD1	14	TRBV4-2	CASSLPGQTYEQYF	TGTGCCAGCAGCCTACCGGGACAGACCTACGAGCAGTACTTC
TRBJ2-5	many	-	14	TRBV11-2	CASSFDRKQETQYF	TGTGCCAGCAGCTTCGACAGGAAACAAGAGACCCAGTACTTC
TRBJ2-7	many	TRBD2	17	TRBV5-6	CASSPMGAGGPSYEQYF	TGTGCCAGCAGCCCCATGGGAGCGGGGGGACCCTCCTACGAGCAGTACTTC
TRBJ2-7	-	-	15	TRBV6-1	CALSRYPTGPYEQYF	TGTGCCCTGAGCCGCTACCCCACAGGACCCTACGAGCAGTACTTC
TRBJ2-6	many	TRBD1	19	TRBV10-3	CAISSPDWDRDSGANVLTF	TGTGCCATCAGTAGTCCCGATTGGGACAGGGACTCTGGGGCCAACGTCCTGACTTTC
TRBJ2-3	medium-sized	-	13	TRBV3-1	CASSQYGVDTQYF	TGTGCCAGCAGCCAGTACGGCGTTGATACGCAGTATTTT
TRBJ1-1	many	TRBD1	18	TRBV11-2	CASSLDPDRGGMNTEAFF	TGTGCCAGCAGCTTAGATCCAGACAGGGGAGGAATGAACACTGAAGCTTTCTTT
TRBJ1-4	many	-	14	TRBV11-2	CASSSRDRGEKLFF	TGTGCCAGCAGCTCCAGGGATCGTGGTGAAAAACTGTTTTTT
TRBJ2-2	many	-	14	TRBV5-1	CASSLEGNTGELFF	TGCGCCAGCAGCTTGGAGGGGAACACCGGGGAGCTGTTTTTT
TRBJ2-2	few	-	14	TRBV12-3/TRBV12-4	CASSVKIHTGELFF	TGTGCCAGCTCAGTCAAGATCCACACCGGGGAGCTGTTTTTT
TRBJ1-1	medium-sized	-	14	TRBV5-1	CASSPEGPNTEAFF	TGCGCCAGCAGCCCAGAGGGACCGAACACTGAAGCTTTCTTT
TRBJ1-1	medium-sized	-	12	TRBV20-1	CSAHRGNTEAFF	TGCAGTGCTCATCGCGGGAACACTGAAGCTTTCTTT
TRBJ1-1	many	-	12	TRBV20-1	CSAIRAGSEAFF	TGCAGTGCCATCCGCGCAGGATCTGAAGCTTTCTTT
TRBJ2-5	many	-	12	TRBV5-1	CASSPNQETQYF	TGCGCCAGCAGCCCGAACCAAGAGACCCAGTACTTC
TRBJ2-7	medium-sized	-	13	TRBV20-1	CSARIQASYEQYF	TGCAGTGCTAGGATACAGGCGTCTTACGAGCAGTACTTC
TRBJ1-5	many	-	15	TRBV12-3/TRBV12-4	CASSPRGIGHQPQHF	TGTGCCAGCAGCCCTAGGGGGATCGGGCATCAGCCCCAGCATTTT
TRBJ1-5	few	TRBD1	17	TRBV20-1	CSARDQIGGTINQPQHF	TGCAGTGCTAGAGATCAGATAGGGGGCACCATCAATCAGCCCCAGCATTTT
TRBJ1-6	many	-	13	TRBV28	CASSFWGGSPLHF	TGTGCCAGCAGTTTTTGGGGGGGATCACCCCTCCACTTT
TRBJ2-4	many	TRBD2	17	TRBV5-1	CASAPSGGAPNKNIQYF	TGCGCCAGCGCTCCTAGCGGGGGGGCGCCCAACAAAAACATTCAGTACTTC
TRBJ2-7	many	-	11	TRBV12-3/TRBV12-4	CASSFLNEQYF	TGTGCCAGCAGTTTCCTAAACGAGCAGTACTTC
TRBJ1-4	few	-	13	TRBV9	CASRGGANEKLFF	TGTGCCAGCAGGGGGGGGGCTAATGAAAAACTGTTTTTT
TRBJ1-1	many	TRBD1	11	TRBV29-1	CSVDGGDRAFF	TGCAGCGTTGATGGTGGGGACAGGGCTTTCTTT
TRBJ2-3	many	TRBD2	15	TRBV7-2	CASGLTGGSTDTQYF	TGTGCCAGCGGCCTTACGGGGGGGAGCACAGATACGCAGTATTTT
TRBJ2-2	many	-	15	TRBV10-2	CASSVWENYAGELFF	TGCGCCAGCAGTGTTTGGGAGAACTACGCCGGGGAGCTGTTTTTT
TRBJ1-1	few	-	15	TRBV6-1	CASSEGGGGNTEAFF	TGTGCCAGCAGTGAAGGGGGAGGGGGGAACACTGAAGCTTTCTTT
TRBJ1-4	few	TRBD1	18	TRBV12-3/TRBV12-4	CASGQPLDRGQPRGKLFF	TGTGCCAGCGGCCAGCCACTGGACAGGGGGCAACCCCGCGGAAAACTGTTTTTT
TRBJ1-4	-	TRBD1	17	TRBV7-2	CASSLQPWTGWTKKLFF	TGTGCCAGCAGCTTACAACCTTGGACAGGGTGGACGAAAAAACTGTTTTTT
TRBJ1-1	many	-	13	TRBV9	CASSPRGRAEAFF	TGTGCCAGCAGCCCTCGGGGCAGGGCAGAAGCTTTCTTT
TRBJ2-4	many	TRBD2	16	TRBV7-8	CASSLVSGGHMSIQYF	TGTGCCAGCAGCTTAGTCTCGGGGGGGCATATGAGCATTCAGTACTTC
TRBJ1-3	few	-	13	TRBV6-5	CASSRFAGNTIYF	TGTGCCAGCAGCCGGTTCGCTGGAAACACCATATATTTT
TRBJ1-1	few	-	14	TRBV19	CASSLLSGFNEAFF	TGTGCCAGTAGTCTCCTCTCCGGTTTCAATGAAGCTTTCTTT